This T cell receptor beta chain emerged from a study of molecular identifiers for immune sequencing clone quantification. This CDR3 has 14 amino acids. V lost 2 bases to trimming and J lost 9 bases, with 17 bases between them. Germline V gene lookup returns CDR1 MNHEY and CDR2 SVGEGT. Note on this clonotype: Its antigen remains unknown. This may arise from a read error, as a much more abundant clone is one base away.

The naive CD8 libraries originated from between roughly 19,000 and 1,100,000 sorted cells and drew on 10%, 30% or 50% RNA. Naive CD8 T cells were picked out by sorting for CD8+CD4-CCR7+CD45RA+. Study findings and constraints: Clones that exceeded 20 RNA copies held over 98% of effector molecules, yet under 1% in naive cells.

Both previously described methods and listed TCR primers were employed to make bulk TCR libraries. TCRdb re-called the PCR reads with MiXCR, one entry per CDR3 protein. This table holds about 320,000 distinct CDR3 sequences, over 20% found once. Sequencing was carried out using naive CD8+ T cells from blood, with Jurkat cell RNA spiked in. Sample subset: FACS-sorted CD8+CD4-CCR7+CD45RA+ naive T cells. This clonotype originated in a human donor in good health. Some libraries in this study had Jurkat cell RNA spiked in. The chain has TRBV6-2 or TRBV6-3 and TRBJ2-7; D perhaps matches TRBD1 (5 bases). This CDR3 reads CASSYRGGLWGQYF. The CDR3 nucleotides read TGTGCCAGCAGTTACAGGGGTGGTCTTTGGGGGCAGTACTTC.